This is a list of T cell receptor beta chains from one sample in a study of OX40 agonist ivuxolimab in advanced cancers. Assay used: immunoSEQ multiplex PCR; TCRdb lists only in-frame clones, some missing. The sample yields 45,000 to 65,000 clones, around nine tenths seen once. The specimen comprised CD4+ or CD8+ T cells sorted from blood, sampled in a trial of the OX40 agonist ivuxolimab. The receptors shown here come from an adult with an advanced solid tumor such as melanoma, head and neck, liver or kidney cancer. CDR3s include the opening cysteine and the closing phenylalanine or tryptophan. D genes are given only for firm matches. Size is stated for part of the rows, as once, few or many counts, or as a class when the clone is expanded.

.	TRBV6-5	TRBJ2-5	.	TGTGCCAGCAGAACAGGCGGGGAGCAGTACTTC	CASRTGGEQYF
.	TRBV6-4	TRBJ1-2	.	TGTGCCAGCAGTTCTGAGAGGGGGGCTTATGGCTACACCTTC	CASSSERGAYGYTF
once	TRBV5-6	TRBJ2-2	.	TGTGCCAGCAGCTTGGTCGAAGGATACACCGGGGAGCTGTTTTTT	CASSLVEGYTGELFF
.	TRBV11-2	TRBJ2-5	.	TGTGCCAGCCGGCATCCGGGACGCAGGAAAGAGACCCAGTACTTC	CASRHPGRRKETQYF
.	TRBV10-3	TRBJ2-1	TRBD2	TGTGCCATCAGTGAGGTTAGCGGGAGAAGCAATGAGCAGTTCTTC	CAISEVSGRSNEQFF
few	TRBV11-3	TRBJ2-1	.	TGTGCCAGCAGCTTGGGGGGGCTGGCATCTGAGCAGTTCTTC	CASSLGGLASEQFF
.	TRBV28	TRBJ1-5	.	TGTGCCAGCAGTTTAGGAGGCTCTCGGCAGCCCCAGCATTTT	CASSLGGSRQPQHF
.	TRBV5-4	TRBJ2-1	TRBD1	TGTGCCAGCAGCTTGGGGGACAGGGGTCGCAATGAGCAGTTCTTC	CASSLGDRGRNEQFF
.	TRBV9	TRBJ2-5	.	TGTGCCAGCAGCGCCACCGGGACACAAGAGACCCAGTACTTC	CASSATGTQETQYF
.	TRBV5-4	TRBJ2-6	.	TGTGCCAGCAGCCAGGACTTCTGGGCCAACGTCCTGACTTTC	CASSQDFWANVLTF
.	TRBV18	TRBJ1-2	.	TGTGCCAGCTCACCAGGGGGCGCCTCCTATGGCTACACCTTC	CASSPGGASYGYTF
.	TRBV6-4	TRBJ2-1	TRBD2	TGTGCCAGCAGTCCCTTAGCGGGAGGGCCGGTCAATGAGCAGTTCTTC	CASSPLAGGPVNEQFF
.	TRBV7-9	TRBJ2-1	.	TGTGCCAGCAGCCAGGACATGGACAATGAGCAGTTCTTC	CASSQDMDNEQFF
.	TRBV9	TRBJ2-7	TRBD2	TGTGCCAGCAGCCCCCGGGGAGGGGAAACCCGCTACGAGCAGTACTTC	CASSPRGGETRYEQYF